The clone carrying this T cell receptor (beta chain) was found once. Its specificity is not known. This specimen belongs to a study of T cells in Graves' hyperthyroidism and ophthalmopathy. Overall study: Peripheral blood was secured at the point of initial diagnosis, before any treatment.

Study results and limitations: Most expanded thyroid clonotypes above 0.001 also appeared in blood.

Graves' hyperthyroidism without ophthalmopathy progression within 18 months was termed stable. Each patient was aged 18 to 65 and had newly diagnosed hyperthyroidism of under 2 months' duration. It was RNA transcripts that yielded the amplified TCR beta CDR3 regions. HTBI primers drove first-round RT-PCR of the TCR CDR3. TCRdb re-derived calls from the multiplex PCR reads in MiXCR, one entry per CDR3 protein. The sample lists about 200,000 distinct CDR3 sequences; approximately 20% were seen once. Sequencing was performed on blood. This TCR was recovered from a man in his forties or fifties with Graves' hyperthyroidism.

The CDR3 nucleotides read TGTGCCAGCAGTTTCGTCCCAGGACCCACTAGCGAGCAGTACTTC. As protein: CASSFVPGPTSEQYF. The J gene is TRBJ2-7, the V gene TRBV27, with D perhaps matching TRBD2 (5 bases). Germline assignment: CDR1 MNHEY and CDR2 SMNVEV (reference sequence). V lost 3 bases to trimming and J lost 6 bases, with 18 bases between them. The CDR3 contains 15 residues.